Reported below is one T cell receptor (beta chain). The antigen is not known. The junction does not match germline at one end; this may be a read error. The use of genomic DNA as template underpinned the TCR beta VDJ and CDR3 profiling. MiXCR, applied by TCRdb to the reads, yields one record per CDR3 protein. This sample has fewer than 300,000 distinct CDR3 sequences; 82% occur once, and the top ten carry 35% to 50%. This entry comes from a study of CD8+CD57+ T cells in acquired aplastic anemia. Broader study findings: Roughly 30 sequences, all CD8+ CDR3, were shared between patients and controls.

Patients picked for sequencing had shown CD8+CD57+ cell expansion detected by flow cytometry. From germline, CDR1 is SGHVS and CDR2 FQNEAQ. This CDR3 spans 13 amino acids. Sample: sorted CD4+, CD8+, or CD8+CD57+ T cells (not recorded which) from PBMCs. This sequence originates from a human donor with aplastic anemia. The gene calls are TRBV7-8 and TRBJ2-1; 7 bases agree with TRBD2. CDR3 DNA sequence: TGTGCCAGCAGCGAAGCGGGAATTCCCGATACGCAGTTC. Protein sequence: CASSEAGIPDTQF.